This T cell receptor beta chain was identified in a study of cytomegalovirus exposure and HLA in healthy donors. Overall study findings and caveats: CMV serostatus was the only immune exposure information that was available. HLA restriction was apparent for most CMV-associated TCR beta chains in a later analysis.

For this clone: As yet, its antigen is unknown.

Both 60 Vbeta primers and 13 Jbeta primers went into the PCR. Clones were read by immunoSEQ multiplex PCR, and TCRdb kept only the in-frame ones, dropping some. In all, the sample yields tens of thousands of clones. The ends lost 2 bases at V and 8 bases at J; junction bases unmatched: 7. Germline V CDR1 and CDR2: MNHEY, SMNVEV (reference sequence). The CDR3 sequence is 14 residues long. The receptor comes from a male donor in good health and CMV-seronegative. The source material was PBMCs. The rearrangement links TRBV27 to TRBJ1-2; 8 nucleotides align to TRBD1. CDR3 bases: TGTGCCAGCAGTTTAGACTCAGGGGGCGGCGGCTACACCTTC. Its protein product is CASSLDSGGGGYTF.